These 21 T cell receptor beta chains originate from one sample sequenced in a study of blood T cell repertoires in COVID-19. Using immunoSEQ multiplex PCR, the repertoire was profiled, and TCRdb retains in-frame clones only, with some absent. Among approximately 64,000 clones listed, roughly 88% were seen once. The sequenced material came from peripheral blood. The source is a man in his 70s with acute or convalescent COVID-19.

Here the CDR3 reads CASSYVDRNQPQHF. The CDR3, as DNA: TGTGCCAGCAGTTACGTAGACAGAAATCAGCCCCAGCATTTT. The rearrangement uses TRBV6-2 or TRBV6-3 and TRBJ1-5, with D maybe TRBD1 (5 bases). This CDR3 contains 14 residues. CDR1 and CDR2 (germline): MNHEY, SVGEGT. V lost 2 bases, J lost 4 bases, and 9 bases lay in between.

The J gene is TRBJ2-3, the V gene TRBV9; 7 bases fit TRBD1. This CDR3 is 17 amino acids long. The germline V gene has CDR1 SGDLS and CDR2 YYNGEE. V lost 3 bases to trimming and J lost 1 base; unmatched junction nucleotides: 11. The CDR3 is CASSGIRDSERTDTQYF. CDR3 nucleotide sequence: TGTGCCAGCAGCGGGATTCGGGACAGCGAACGCACAGATACGCAGTATTTT.

This clone was detected only once. The chain recombines TRBV19 with TRBJ1-5; no reliable D call. There are 16 residues in the CDR3. With 3 bases removed from V and 2 bases from J, the gap between germline ends came to 14 bases. Germline lookup yields CDR1 LNHDA and CDR2 SQIVND (reference sequence). The CDR3 loop is CASSIEERLGNQPQHF. DNA for the CDR3: TGTGCCAGTAGTATCGAGGAGCGATTAGGCAATCAGCCCCAGCATTTT.

The genes are TRBV3-1 (or the pseudogene TRBV3-2) and TRBJ2-7, with D maybe TRBD2 (5 bases). V was cut by 6 bases and J by 2 bases, with 14 bases left in between. The CDR3 sequence is 14 residues long. CDR1 LGHDT and CDR2 YNNKEL come from the germline V gene (reference sequence). This chain's CDR3 is CASRTGNHPYEQYF. The DNA for the CDR3 is TGTGCCAGCAGAACCGGGAACCACCCCTACGAGCAGTACTTC.

This chain links TRBV11-2 with TRBJ1-1, with 8 bases aligning to TRBD1. J was trimmed by 8 bases and V by 5 bases; bases with no gene match: 7. The CDR3 runs 13 residues. CDR1 SGHAT and CDR2 FQNNGV come from the germline V gene. The chain's CDR3 is CASSPHRDREAFF. CDR3 nucleotide sequence: TGTGCCAGCAGCCCCCACCGGGACAGGGAAGCTTTCTTT.

V gene TRBV19 combines with J gene TRBJ2-7; 9 positions agree with TRBD1. This CDR3 region has 15 residues. The V gene's germline CDR1 is LNHDA and CDR2 SQIVND (reference sequence). J gave up 2 bases and V 2 bases, and 4 bases lay outside the gene matches. CDR3 nucleotide sequence: TGTGCCAGTAGTATATCACAGGGGGCCCCCTACGAGCAGTACTTC. This translates into CASSISQGAPYEQYF.

The V call is TRBV7-9, the J call TRBJ2-3; 11 bases fit TRBD1. Germline V gene lookup returns CDR1 SEHNR and CDR2 FQNEAQ (reference sequence). CDR3 length equals 17 residues. V shed 5 bases, J shed 1 base, and the junction held 8 bases outside the gene matches. The CDR3 DNA reads as TGTGCCAGCAGCCACCCCGGACAGGGGGCCGGCACAGATACGCAGTATTTT. Translation gives CASSHPGQGAGTDTQYF.

This CDR3 is CASSSLQETQYF. The CDR3 nucleotides read TGTGCCAGCAGCTCCCTTCAAGAGACCCAGTACTTC. J is TRBJ2-5 and V is TRBV7-8; D is uncertain. Germline CDR1 reads SGHVS; CDR2 reads FQNEAQ. V lost 4 bases, J lost 2 bases, and 5 bases lay in between. The CDR3 length is 12 residues.

The genes are TRBV5-4 and TRBJ2-7; TRBD1 matches at 7 bases. V trimming: 2 bases; J trimming: 3 bases; junction bases outside the gene matches: 14. This CDR3 contains 17 residues. Germline-derived CDR1 and CDR2 are SGHNT and YYREEE (reference sequence). The CDR3 region has the DNA TGTGCCAGCAGCTTACTGGTGGCCAGGGGGATTCGCTACGAGCAGTACTTC. It is translated as CASSLLVARGIRYEQYF.

This sequence joins TRBV5-1 and TRBJ1-2; D is unclear. In germline, CDR1 is SGHRS, CDR2 YFSETQ. Trimming shortened V by 0 bases and J by 4 bases, and 16 bases separated the two germline ends. The CDR3 is 16 amino acids. CDR3 DNA sequence: TGCGCCAGCAGCTTGGAGGGCCCAGCGGTGGGCTATGGCTACACCTTC. Its translation: CASSLEGPAVGYGYTF.

The V call is TRBV28, the J call TRBJ1-1; no firm D call. The V end was cut by 4 bases, the J end by 9 bases, with 30 bases between. The germline gives CDR1 MDHEN, CDR2 SYDVKM. This CDR3 has 18 amino acids. CDR3 loop: CASSSPIQTNLNDPKAFF. Here the CDR3 DNA reads TGTGCCAGCAGTTCCCCCATACAGACAAACCTCAACGACCCCAAAGCTTTCTTT.

J is TRBJ2-1 and V is TRBV5-6, with D maybe TRBD1 (5 bases). Trimming cost V 6 bases and J 2 bases, with 12 bases left between them. The CDR3 totals 14 residues. Germline V gene lookup returns CDR1 SGHDT and CDR2 YYEEEE. CDR3 nucleotides: TGTGCCAGCACCAAAAGGACACCCTACAATGAGCAGTTCTTC. As protein: CASTKRTPYNEQFF. The full variable domain, rest sourced from reference TRBV5-6 and TRBJ2-1, is DAGVTQSPTHLIKTRGQQVTLRCSPKSGHDTVSWYQQALGQGPQFIFQYYEEEERQRGNFPDRFSGHQFPNYSSELNVNALLLGDSALYLCASTKRTPYNEQFFGPGTRLTVL.

The V gene is TRBV11-2, the J gene TRBJ1-6, with no clear D. Germline V CDR1 and CDR2: SGHAT, FQNNGV. The CDR3 has 16 residues. V lost 0 bases and J 0 bases, leaving 6 bases between the germline ends. The CDR3 nucleotides read TGTGCCAGCAGCTTAGATGCTAGCTCCTATAATTCACCCCTCCACTTT. Translating it yields CASSLDASSYNSPLHF.

The chain uses TRBV25-1 and TRBJ2-3; 12 bases fit TRBD2. The junction had 6 bases not matched to a gene; V was cut back by 2 bases and J by 12 bases. Per germline, CDR1 MGHDK and CDR2 SYGVNS. There are 14 residues in the CDR3. The CDR3 DNA reads TGTGCCAGCAGTGAAGTAAAACTAGCGGGGGGCCAGTATTTT. Residues: CASSEVKLAGGQYF.

The genes are TRBV14 and TRBJ2-5, with D possibly TRBD2 on 6 matching bases. V shed 3 bases and J shed 4 bases, with 12 bases lying between them. CDR1 SGHDN and CDR2 FVKESK come from the germline V gene. The CDR3 is 14 residues long. The CDR3 loop is CASSHPGTPETQYF. DNA for the CDR3: TGTGCCAGCAGCCATCCCGGGACTCCAGAGACCCAGTACTTC.

The V call is TRBV5-8, the J call TRBJ1-2; TRBD1 matches 7 bases. CDR3 size: 12 residues. V lost 4 bases and J lost 8; bases outside the gene matches: 5. The germline gives CDR1 SGHTS, CDR2 YDEGEE. CDR3 DNA: TGTGCCAGCAGCCACAGGGGTGGCGGCTACACCTTC. It translates to CASSHRGGGYTF. The whole variable domain, filled in from reference TRBV5-8 and TRBJ1-2, reads EAGVTQSPTHLIKTRGQQATLRCSPISGHTSVYWYQQALGLGLQFLLWYDEGEERNRGNFPPRFSGRQFPNYSSELNVNALELEDSALYLCASSHRGGGYTFGSGTRLTVV.

This chain uses TRBV5-4 with TRBJ2-3; D possibly corresponds to TRBD1 (6 bases). CDR1 SGHNT and CDR2 YYREEE come from the germline V gene (reference sequence). V was cut by 1 base and J by 0 bases, with 9 bases left in between. The CDR3 length is 15 residues. DNA of the CDR3: TGTGCCAGCAGCTTGTTACAGGGAAGCACAGATACGCAGTATTTT. This encodes CASSLLQGSTDTQYF.

The genes are TRBV27 and TRBJ2-7, with 12 positions matching TRBD2. The CDR3 runs to 16 residues. From germline, CDR1 is MNHEY and CDR2 SMNVEV (reference sequence). V shed 5 bases, J shed 3 bases, and the junction held 8 bases outside the gene matches. The CDR3 region has the DNA TGTGCCAGCAGTCCGTCCGGACTAGCGGGGCTCTACGAGCAGTACTTC. It encodes CASSPSGLAGLYEQYF.

The rearrangement uses TRBV4-1 and TRBJ1-6; 10 nucleotides line up with TRBD1. Trimming at V came to 0 bases and at J to 10 bases, leaving 9 bases not matched to a gene. Germline V gene data show CDR1 as MGHRA and CDR2 as YSYEKL. The CDR3 is 17 residues long. The chain's CDR3 is CASSQELRGQGISPLHF. For the CDR3, the DNA is TGCGCCAGCAGCCAAGAATTAAGGGGACAGGGGATCTCACCCCTCCACTTT.

This chain connects TRBV4-3 to TRBJ2-3; D is perhaps TRBD2 (6 bases). V was clipped by 0 bases and J by 2 bases, with 12 bases between them. In germline, CDR1 is LGHNA, CDR2 YSLEER. This CDR3 is 16 amino acids long. This CDR3 is CASSQDFGGNTDTQYF. The CDR3 bases are TGCGCCAGCAGCCAAGATTTCGGGGGTAACACAGATACGCAGTATTTT.

The genes are TRBV30 and TRBJ2-7; 7 nucleotides line up with TRBD1. Germline loops: CDR1 GTSNPN, CDR2 SVGIG (reference sequence). This CDR3 is 12 amino acids long. Trimming took 1 base from V and 5 from J; bases not matched to a gene: 2. As DNA, the CDR3 is TGTGCCTGGAGTGAGACAGGGAACGAGCAGTACTTC. Its protein is CAWSETGNEQYF.